One and the same sample provided the 18 T cell receptor beta chains below, sequenced in a study of CXCR3-negative and CXCR3-positive naive CD8 T cells (dated by TCRdb to the late 2010s). The study at large found these results: Compared with CXCR3-negative naive cells, CXCR3-positive naive cells had TRB CDR3s with higher hydrophobicity (lower Kidera factor 4), lower energy, and higher strength and volume indices.

No cognate antigen is known for these TCRs. The reads were generated on a NextSeq 550. The Human TCR Profiling Kit (MiLaboratory) was used to make UMI-labeled 5' RACE TRB cDNA libraries. TCRdb reprocessed the sequencing reads and holds a single record per CDR3 protein sequence, with no DNA. The sample table includes about 150,000 distinct CDR3 sequences. The biggest ten clones account for approximately 0.46% of the sample. Material for sequencing was naive CXCR3+ CD8+ T cells from blood. According to the study, the label for this sample's cell subset or site signals: CD45RO-CCR7+CD27+CD95- naive CD8+ T cells expressing CXCR3 (TNR3+). These receptors came from a human donor in good health. Some clones in this sample may be carry-over from other donors' samples.

The J gene is TRBJ2-3, the V gene TRBV29-1; TCRdb's D call of TRBD1 is untestable without DNA. The CDR3 contains 14 residues. Germline CDR1 is SQVTM and CDR2 is ANQGSEA. This chain's CDR3 is CSVGDGGNWDTQYF.

This rearrangement joins TRBV3-1 to TRBJ2-5; TCRdb outputs TRBD2, but without DNA this stays unchecked. Looked up from germline, CDR1 is LGHDT and CDR2 is YNNKEL (reference sequence). The length of the CDR3 is 16 residues. CDR3 residues: CASSRGLAGVQETQYF.

CDR3 amino acids: CASSHGFTSTDTQYF. The chain has TRBV14 and TRBJ2-3. CDR3 length: 15 amino acids. In germline, CDR1 is SGHDN, CDR2 FVKESK.

V usage is TRBV12-3 or TRBV12-4 and J usage is TRBJ2-7. The CDR3 extends over 11 amino acids. The CDR3 spells CASKVFNEQYF.

The rearrangement joins TRBV20-1 to TRBJ2-7; TCRdb proposes TRBD1, but this gene call is untestable without DNA. CDR3 length: 13 residues. Germline assignment: CDR1 DFQATT and CDR2 SNEGSKA (reference sequence). Here the CDR3 reads CSAHPDREYEQYF.

The chain uses TRBV20-1 and TRBJ2-7; TCRdb reports TRBD1, a call that lacks DNA to check it against. Germline V lookup: CDR1 DFQATT, CDR2 SNEGSKA (reference sequence). The CDR3 runs to 13 residues. CDR3 protein: CRATGVESYEQYF.

J is TRBJ2-1 and V is TRBV12-3 or TRBV12-4; lacking DNA, the TRBD1 call made by TCRdb goes unchecked. The CDR3 sequence is 19 residues long. The CDR3 loop is CASSSSGQAAPNLMNEQFF.

The chain is built from TRBV12-3 or TRBV12-4 and TRBJ1-1; the TRBD1 assignment by TCRdb is unverifiable without DNA. The CDR3 is 16 amino acids. CDR3: CASSLGRYRVPTEAFF.

The chain carries TRBV12-3 or TRBV12-4 and TRBJ2-1; TCRdb calls TRBD1, which cannot be checked without DNA. The CDR3 covers 22 residues. The CDR3 spells CASSFDRVTGLNLGPAYNEQFF.

This rearrangement joins TRBV28 to TRBJ2-2. Germline-derived CDR1 and CDR2 are MDHEN and SYDVKM. CDR3 length: 14 residues. CDR3: CASATRTNTGELFF.

The V and J genes are TRBV7-9 and TRBJ2-2; TCRdb outputs TRBD1, but without DNA this stays unchecked. CDR3 length: 13 residues. CDR1 SEHNR and CDR2 FQNEAQ come from the germline V gene (reference sequence). Here the CDR3 reads CASRADTTGELFF.

The chain recombines TRBV9 with TRBJ2-1; checking the TCRdb D call of TRBD2 is not possible without DNA. The CDR3 spans 16 residues. Germline loops: CDR1 SGDLS, CDR2 YYNGEE. The CDR3: CASSYSGGIDNNEQFF. The variable domain in full, completed from reference TRBV9 and TRBJ2-1, reads DSGVTQTPKHLITATGQRVTLRCSPRSGDLSVYWYQQSLDQGLQFLIQYYNGEERAKGNILERFSAQQFPDLHSELNLSSLELGDSALYFCASSYSGGIDNNEQFFGPGTRLTVL.

V usage is TRBV18 and J usage is TRBJ2-5; TCRdb calls TRBD2, which cannot be checked without DNA. Per germline, CDR1 KGHSH and CDR2 LQKENI. CDR3 size: 18 residues. The CDR3 region is CASSPVPGLAAPGETQYF. The full variable domain, completed using reference TRBV18 and TRBJ2-5, is NAGVMQNPRHLVRRRGQEARLRCSPMKGHSHVYWYRQLPEEGLKFMVYLQKENIIDESGMPKERFSAEFPKEGPSILRIQQVVRGDSAAYFCASSPVPGLAAPGETQYFGPGTRLLVL.

This chain joins TRBV28 and TRBJ1-5. This CDR3 is 16 amino acids long. Germline CDR1 MDHEN, CDR2 SYDVKM. The CDR3 region is CASSRNFWGVGQPQHF.

This chain links TRBV13 with TRBJ2-5. Looked up from germline, CDR1 is PRHDT and CDR2 is FYEKMQ (reference sequence). This CDR3 is 14 amino acids long. The CDR3 loop reads CASSLAALQETQYF. The variable domain in full, completed from reference TRBV13 and TRBJ2-5, reads AAGVIQSPRHLIKEKRETATLKCYPIPRHDTVYWYQQGPGQDPQFLISFYEKMQSDKGSIPDRFSAQQFSDYHSELNMSSLELGDSALYFCASSLAALQETQYFGPGTRLLVL.

The gene calls are TRBV27 and TRBJ1-1; as DNA is missing, the TRBD1 call by TCRdb cannot be tested. This CDR3 comprises 17 residues. CDR1 and CDR2 (germline): MNHEY, SMNVEV (reference sequence). CDR3 protein: CASSLSFDRTGNTEAFF.

The chain carries TRBV4-1 and TRBJ2-5; the D call from TCRdb, TRBD2, cannot be confirmed without DNA. Germline CDR1 is MGHRA and CDR2 is YSYEKL. The CDR3 has 16 amino acids. The CDR3: CASSQGTSGPTETQYF.

The chain joins TRBV5-1 to TRBJ1-5; there is no DNA to check the TCRdb D call of TRBD1. The CDR3 runs 15 residues. Germline V gene sequence: CDR1 SGHRS, CDR2 YFSETQ. CDR3: CASSLQGISNQPQHF.